These T cell receptor beta chains were read from a single sample in a study of cytomegalovirus exposure and HLA in healthy donors. Assay: immunoSEQ multiplex PCR; the TCRdb copy retains only in-frame clones and omits some. This table holds approximately 240,000 clones, over 65% found once. The sequenced sample consisted of PBMCs. The receptors here all came from a woman in her sixties in good health and CMV-seropositive. CDR3s include the opening cysteine and the closing phenylalanine or tryptophan. D genes are given only for firm matches. Rows give clone size only sometimes, using once, few, many, or a class for an expanded clone.

j_call v_call d_call clone_size cdr3_nt cdr3_aa
TRBJ2-5 TRBV5-1 NA once TGCGCCAGCAGCACCAATTTAGCGGCCCAAGAGACCCAGTACTTC CASSTNLAAQETQYF
TRBJ2-1 TRBV7-9 TRBD2 NA TGTGCCAGCAGCGGTACTAGCGGGAAGGGTGAGCAGTTCTTC CASSGTSGKGEQFF
TRBJ1-1 TRBV5-1 TRBD1 NA TGCGCCAGCAGCTGGACCGGGACAGGGGAGACTGAAGCTTTCTTT CASSWTGTGETEAFF
TRBJ1-3 TRBV27 TRBD1 NA TGTGCCAGCAGTCCTGACAGGGCGGGTGCTGGAAACACCATATATTTT CASSPDRAGAGNTIYF
TRBJ2-1 TRBV7-2 NA NA TGTGCCAGCAGCTTAGTTCAGGGGGACTCCGCTGAGCAGTTCTTC CASSLVQGDSAEQFF
TRBJ1-1 TRBV9 TRBD1 NA TGTGCCAGCAGCGCGACAGGGGTGTCTGAAGCTTTCTTT CASSATGVSEAFF
TRBJ2-7 TRBV5-6 TRBD2 few TGTGCCAGCAGCTCCAAGGGACTAGCCCTCTCCGAGCAGTACTTC CASSSKGLALSEQYF
TRBJ2-1 TRBV5-5 TRBD2 NA TGTGCCAGCAGCCCGGGGACTAGCGGGTTTAATGAGCAGTTCTTC CASSPGTSGFNEQFF
TRBJ2-5 TRBV19 NA NA TGTGCCAGTAGTACCTCCGGGACATATCAAGAGACCCAGTACTTC CASSTSGTYQETQYF
TRBJ2-2 TRBV7-3 TRBD1 NA TGTGCCAGCAGCCAAGGACAGGGTGATGCCGGGGAGCTGTTTTTT CASSQGQGDAGELFF
TRBJ2-7 TRBV23-1 NA NA TGCGCCAGCAGTCCTAACCGACAGGCCTCTGGCGAGCAGTACTTC CASSPNRQASGEQYF
TRBJ2-3 TRBV7-2 TRBD2 NA TGTGCCAGCAGCCGCCAGGTTAGCGGGAGGTCAGATACGCAGTATTTT CASSRQVSGRSDTQYF
TRBJ2-7 TRBV28 NA NA TGTGCCAGCGAATCCTGGAGGCCCAGCTCCTACGAGCAGTACTTC CASESWRPSSYEQYF
TRBJ1-2 TRBV29-1 NA once TGCAGCGTGGACAGCGACGACTATGGCTACACCTTC CSVDSDDYGYTF
TRBJ1-3 TRBV30 TRBD1 few TGTGCCTGGGACAGGGGCACCTCTGGAAACACCATATATTTT CAWDRGTSGNTIYF
TRBJ2-7 TRBV6-5 NA few TGTGCCAGCGCCCCAGGGGCTATCTCCTACGAGCAGTACTTC CASAPGAISYEQYF
TRBJ1-1 TRBV5-4 TRBD1 few TGTGCCAGCAGCTCAATGGGACAGGGGGGAATGGGTAACACTGAAGCTTTCTTT CASSSMGQGGMGNTEAFF
TRBJ2-3 TRBV19 TRBD1 NA TGTGCCAGTAGAGACAGGGGGAGCACAGATACGCAGTATTTT CASRDRGSTDTQYF
TRBJ1-6 TRBV4-3 TRBD1 NA TGCGCCAGCAGCCAAGACCCGACAGGGTTAGGATCACCCCTCCACTTT CASSQDPTGLGSPLHF
TRBJ2-7 TRBV4-1 NA NA TGCGCCAGCAGCCAAGAGGGTGGGCAGGGCCCCTACGAGCAGTACTTC CASSQEGGQGPYEQYF
TRBJ1-1 TRBV18 TRBD1 once TGTGCCAGCTCACCAGACAGGGGTGTAAACACTGAAGCTTTCTTT CASSPDRGVNTEAFF
TRBJ2-1 TRBV29-1 TRBD2 NA TGCAGCGTTACACTAGCGGGAGTATATGAGCAGTTCTTC CSVTLAGVYEQFF
TRBJ1-4 TRBV11-2 NA NA TGTGCCAGCGGCCGGGACAAAGAGGAAAAACTGTTTTTT CASGRDKEEKLFF
TRBJ2-3 TRBV5-1 TRBD2 NA TGCGCCAGCAGCTTAGGAAATAGCGGGGCTGCAGATACGCAGTATTTT CASSLGNSGAADTQYF